The 21 T cell receptor beta chains in this list originate from one sample, sequenced in a study of blood T cell repertoires in COVID-19. The table came from immunoSEQ multiplex PCR; TCRdb's copy has only in-frame clones and leaves some out. The table shows about 150,000 clones, with approximately 73% occurring only once. Sequences were obtained from peripheral blood. The receptors shown here come from a man in his fifties or sixties with acute or convalescent COVID-19.

The J gene is TRBJ2-7, the V gene TRBV15; D possibly corresponds to TRBD2 (7 bases). The CDR3 is made up of 12 amino acids. The germline CDR1 and CDR2 sequences are LNHNV and YYDKDF (reference sequence). The V end lost 6 bases, the J end lost 9 bases, and 15 bases lay between the germline ends. The CDR3 protein is CATRGGERGQYF. In DNA, the CDR3 is TGTGCCACCAGAGGGGGGGAACGCGGGCAGTACTTC.

This chain connects TRBV19 to TRBJ2-1, with 9 bases aligning to TRBD1. Germline CDR1 LNHDA, CDR2 SQIVND (reference sequence). The CDR3 is made up of 16 amino acids. The ends lost 0 bases at V and 7 bases at J; junction bases unmatched: 7. CDR3 loop: CASSIDGTGWRNEQFF. The CDR3 nucleotides are TGTGCCAGTAGTATAGACGGGACAGGGTGGAGGAATGAGCAGTTCTTC.

The chain couples TRBV24-1 to TRBJ2-1; 9 nucleotides match TRBD2. Germline-derived CDR1 and CDR2 are KGHDR and SFDVKD. Trimming removed 12 bases from V and 9 bases from J; junction bases left unmatched: 11. This CDR3 has 13 residues. DNA for the CDR3: TGTGCCTCCGGGCGGGAGGGCCGTTTTGAGCAGTTCTTC. It specifies CASGREGRFEQFF.

Here the CDR3 DNA reads TGTGCCAGCAGTGAATGGGTTAATACAGGGGCCAATGAGCAGTTCTTC. It translates to CASSEWVNTGANEQFF. The chain joins TRBV25-1 to TRBJ2-1, with 7 nucleotides matching TRBD1. The CDR3 totals 16 residues. The germline CDR1 and CDR2 sequences are MGHDK and SYGVNS. J lost 6 bases, V lost 1 base, and 9 bases had no gene match.

This chain uses TRBV5-4 with TRBJ1-1; a possible D gene is TRBD1 (5 bases). The V end lost 3 bases, the J end lost 3 bases, and 12 bases lay between the germline ends. The germline CDR1 and CDR2 sequences are SGHNT and YYREEE (reference sequence). The CDR3 runs to 14 residues. The CDR3 is CASSSRGVYTEAFF. The CDR3 nucleotides read TGTGCCAGCAGCTCCCGGGGGGTGTACACTGAAGCTTTCTTT.

The rearrangement links TRBV2 to TRBJ2-7, with TRBD1 matching 8 bases. V shed 6 bases and J 3 bases; nucleotides not matched to a gene: 13. Germline V gives CDR1 SNHLY, CDR2 FYNNEI. The CDR3 contains 16 residues. CDR3 coding DNA: TGTGCCAGCAGGATCAAACAGGGGGAAGTCTTCTACGAGCAGTACTTC. It specifies CASRIKQGEVFYEQYF.

This clone occurred once. This chain links TRBV9 with TRBJ2-7; 7 bases fit TRBD1. This CDR3 has 14 residues. The junction had 6 bases not matched to a gene; V was cut back by 3 bases and J by 3 bases. Germline V gene data show CDR1 as SGDLS and CDR2 as YYNGEE. CDR3 coding DNA: TGTGCCAGCAGCGCCTCAACAGGGGTCTACGAGCAGTACTTC. It codes for CASSASTGVYEQYF.

V usage is TRBV13 and J usage is TRBJ2-5; the D gene is possibly TRBD1 (5 bases). In germline, CDR1 is PRHDT, CDR2 FYEKMQ (reference sequence). V gave up 0 bases and J gave up 11 bases, with 7 bases separating them. This CDR3 contains 11 residues. The CDR3: CASSLGQGQYF. In nucleotides, the CDR3 is TGTGCCAGCAGCTTAGGCCAGGGACAGTACTTC.

This chain uses TRBV18 with TRBJ2-2; weak D call: TRBD1 (5 bases). CDR3 length: 15 amino acids. Between the trimmed V and J ends, which lost 5 bases and 4 bases, there was a span of 14 bases. The V gene's germline CDR1 is KGHSH and CDR2 LQKENI. CDR3 sequence (DNA): TGTGCCAGCTCAACCACAGGTGCTCCCACCGGGGAGCTGTTTTTT. It translates to CASSTTGAPTGELFF. Based on the CDR3 plus reference TRBV18 and TRBJ2-2, the full variable domain is NAGVMQNPRHLVRRRGQEARLRCSPMKGHSHVYWYRQLPEEGLKFMVYLQKENIIDESGMPKERFSAEFPKEGPSILRIQQVVRGDSAAYFCASSTTGAPTGELFFGEGSRLTVL.

The rearrangement uses TRBV6-1 and TRBJ2-4; tentatively, D is TRBD2 (7 bases). This CDR3 is built from 16 residues. Germline V gene data show CDR1 as MNHNS and CDR2 as SASEGT. The V end lost 4 bases, the J end lost 3 bases, and 16 bases lay between the germline ends. DNA for the CDR3: TGTGCCAGCAGTGGGGGACGGGGGGCAGGCAAAAACATTCAGTACTTC. Protein sequence: CASSGGRGAGKNIQYF.

This clone was counted once. V gene TRBV9 combines with J gene TRBJ2-3; no definite D call. Germline V CDR1 and CDR2: SGDLS, YYNGEE. Trimming took 0 bases from V and 6 from J, leaving 14 bases between them. This CDR3 spans 15 amino acids. CDR3 loop: CASSVDGSGFDTQYF. For the CDR3, the DNA is TGTGCCAGCAGCGTAGATGGCAGTGGCTTCGATACGCAGTATTTT.

DNA for the CDR3: TGTGCCAGCAGCCCTGCGGGCTATGGCTACACCTTC. Protein sequence: CASSPAGYGYTF. The chain uses TRBV5-4 and TRBJ1-2; D ambiguous. V lost 4 bases and J lost 4, with 8 bases in between. There are 12 residues in the CDR3. Germline lookup yields CDR1 SGHNT and CDR2 YYREEE (reference sequence).

This chain connects TRBV5-1 to TRBJ2-3; 8 bases fit TRBD1. CDR1 SGHRS and CDR2 YFSETQ come from the germline V gene. This CDR3 has 16 residues. V lost 5 bases and J lost 0; bases outside the gene matches: 8. CDR3 sequence (DNA): TGCGCCAGCAGTTTAGGGACAGGCGATAGCACAGATACGCAGTATTTT. Its translation: CASSLGTGDSTDTQYF.

The chain couples TRBV9 to TRBJ2-1; 8 nucleotides match TRBD2. J was trimmed by 0 bases and V by 1 base; bases with no gene match: 3. The V gene's germline CDR1 is SGDLS and CDR2 YYNGEE. The CDR3 sequence is 16 residues long. CDR3 nucleotides: TGTGCCAGCAGCGTATTAAGCGGGAGCTCCTACAATGAGCAGTTCTTC. It translates to CASSVLSGSSYNEQFF.

V is TRBV28 and J is TRBJ2-7; a possible D gene is TRBD2 (6 bases). This CDR3 has 14 amino acids. Germline loops: CDR1 MDHEN, CDR2 SYDVKM. V lost 7 bases and J lost 1, with 14 bases in between. This chain's CDR3 is CASKLGGGSYEQYF. The CDR3 coding sequence is TGTGCCAGCAAATTGGGGGGAGGATCCTACGAGCAGTACTTC.

The chain combines TRBV2 with TRBJ2-2, with unresolved D. This CDR3 region has 13 residues. V lost 6 bases and J lost 3, with 8 bases in between. Germline CDR1 reads SNHLY; CDR2 reads FYNNEI. This CDR3 reads CASRARYTGELFF. CDR3 DNA: TGTGCCAGCAGAGCTAGATACACCGGGGAGCTGTTTTTT.

J is TRBJ2-7 and V is TRBV7-9; 7 bases are shared with TRBD1. The CDR3 consists of 12 residues. The germline V gene has CDR1 SEHNR and CDR2 FQNEAQ (reference sequence). V gave up 5 bases and J gave up 6 bases; unmatched junction bases: 4. CDR3: CASSETGFEQYF. In DNA form, the CDR3 reads TGTGCCAGCAGCGAGACAGGGTTCGAGCAGTACTTC.

The chain is built from TRBV25-1 and TRBJ2-3; the D gene is possibly TRBD2 (5 bases). The germline V gene has CDR1 MGHDK and CDR2 SYGVNS. Trimming stripped 10 bases from V and 6 bases from J, with 17 bases between. The CDR3 loop spans 13 amino acids. The CDR3 bases are TGTGCCACCGTGACACTAGATGCGGATACGCAGTATTTT. Amino acids: CATVTLDADTQYF. The full variable domain, completed using reference TRBV25-1 and TRBJ2-3, is EADIYQTPRYLVIGTGKKITLECSQTMGHDKMYWYQQDPGMELHLIHYSYGVNSTEKGDLSSESTVSRIRTEHFPLTLESARPSHTSQYLCATVTLDADTQYFGPGTRLTVL.

The chain employs TRBV6-2 or TRBV6-3 and TRBJ2-3, with a tentative D call TRBD1 (5 bases). Germline CDR1 and CDR2: MNHEY and SVGEGT. The CDR3 covers 13 residues. Trimming pared 2 bases from V and 7 bases from J, leaving 10 bases between. The CDR3 region has the DNA TGTGCCAGCAGTTACGGGGCGACGAATACGCAGTATTTT. Translating gives CASSYGATNTQYF.

The chain combines TRBV30 with TRBJ1-2; D gene uncertain. The CDR3 is 13 residues long. V was clipped by 0 bases and J by 1 base, with 6 bases between them. Germline V lookup: CDR1 GTSNPN, CDR2 SVGIG (reference sequence). The CDR3 loop is CAWSVSVNYGYTF. DNA of the CDR3: TGTGCCTGGAGTGTATCTGTTAACTATGGCTACACCTTC.

This clone is a singleton in its sample. This sequence joins TRBV6-2 or TRBV6-3 and TRBJ2-1; TRBD2 matches 8 bases. Looked up from germline, CDR1 is MNHEY and CDR2 is SVGEGT. Losses at the gene ends were 4 bases for V and 9 bases for J; bases not matched to a gene: 8. The CDR3 is 14 residues long. CDR3 in DNA: TGTGCCAGCAGTTCCGGGACTAGGGGCATTGAGCAGTTCTTC. Amino acid sequence: CASSSGTRGIEQFF.